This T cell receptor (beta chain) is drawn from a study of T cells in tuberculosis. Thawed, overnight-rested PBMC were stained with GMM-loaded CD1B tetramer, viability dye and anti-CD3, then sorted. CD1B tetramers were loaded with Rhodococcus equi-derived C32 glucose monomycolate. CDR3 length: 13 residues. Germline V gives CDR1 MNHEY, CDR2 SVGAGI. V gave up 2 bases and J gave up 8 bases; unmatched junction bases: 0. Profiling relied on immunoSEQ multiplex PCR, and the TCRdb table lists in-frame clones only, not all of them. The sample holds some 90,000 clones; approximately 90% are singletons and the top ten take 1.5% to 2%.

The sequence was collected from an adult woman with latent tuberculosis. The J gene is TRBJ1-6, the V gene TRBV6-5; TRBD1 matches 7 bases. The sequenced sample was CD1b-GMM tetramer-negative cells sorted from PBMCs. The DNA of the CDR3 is TGTGCCAGCAGTTACACAGGGGATTCACCCCTCCACTTT. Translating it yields CASSYTGDSPLHF.